This T cell receptor (beta chain) originates from a study of blood T cell repertoires in COVID-19. Original handling: By means of reference gene primer amplification, nucleated cell counts were estimated. Here immunoSEQ multiplex PCR was the method, and the copy in TCRdb shows in-frame clones only, minus some. V and J calls plus clone size are reproduced from that table; the DNA served to infer D and trimming. The sample lists approximately 230,000 clones, around 83% occurring once. This CDR3 contains 17 residues. Losses at the gene ends were 2 bases for V and 0 bases for J; bases not matched to a gene: 4. CDR1 is SGHTA, CDR2 FQGNSA, per germline.

The chain couples TRBV7-2 to TRBJ1-6; 7 bases are shared with TRBD1. The sample comprised peripheral blood. The origin of this receptor is a man of 80 years or more with acute or convalescent COVID-19. CDR3 nucleotide sequence: TGTGCCAGCAGCTTAAAGGGACAGAGCTCCTATAATTCACCCCTCCACTTT. This codes for CASSLKGQSSYNSPLHF.